The T cell receptor beta chain under discussion was sequenced for a study of shared clonotypes between healthy human individuals. Study information: Used for every donor were three CD4 naive, three CD4 memory, two CD8 naive and one CD8 memory plate.

Profiled with immunoSEQ multiplex PCR; TCRdb holds only in-frame clones, not every one. The sample includes about 600,000 clones, roughly 97% of them seen just once. Caucasian adults living in Nashville, Tennessee, provided all samples. As regards this clone: Antigen: not known.

Study-wide points: Rarefaction analysis demonstrated incomplete sorted-subset sequencing notwithstanding large depth. It was the few donors that limited the genetic and exposure-history diversity represented.

Trimming stripped 0 bases from V and 4 bases from J, with 13 bases between. Germline V lookup: CDR1 SGHNT, CDR2 YYREEE (reference sequence). The CDR3 contains 15 residues. Sequenced input: naive CD4+ T cells sorted from blood. The subset here: CD45RA+ positively selected. The clonotype was recovered from a woman aged 30 to 39 in good health. The chain recombines TRBV5-4 with TRBJ1-1; the D gene is possibly TRBD1 (5 bases). The CDR3 here is CASSLAGTVATEAFF. CDR3 DNA sequence: TGTGCCAGCAGCTTGGCCGGGACCGTTGCCACTGAAGCTTTCTTT.